The 24 T cell receptor beta chains below come from one sample, sequenced in a study of T cell changes during pregnancy in multiple sclerosis. The table came from immunoSEQ multiplex PCR; TCRdb's copy has only in-frame clones and leaves some out. The sample carries 89,000 or so clones, 91% recorded once. Material: PBMCs, obtained in the first trimester of pregnancy. The receptor source for this set is a female donor in good health, serving as a control in a pregnancy study. Some clones in this sample may be carry-over from other donors' samples.

The rearrangement joins TRBV10-2 to TRBJ2-5, with D possibly being TRBD1 (5 bases). Trimming removed 3 bases at V and 3 bases at J, with 11 bases between. The length of the CDR3 is 14 residues. Germline V gene data show CDR1 as WSHSY and CDR2 as SAAADI. The CDR3 here is CASSDLGHEETQYF. In DNA form, the CDR3 reads TGCGCCAGCAGTGATCTCGGACACGAAGAGACCCAGTACTTC.

This clone counts as medium-sized. V is TRBV15 and J is TRBJ1-1, with 10 bases identical to TRBD1. The V gene end was trimmed by 5 bases and the J gene end by 3 bases; junction bases not matched to a gene: 6. This CDR3 contains 15 residues. Germline V gene lookup returns CDR1 LNHNV and CDR2 YYDKDF (reference sequence). CDR3 nucleotide sequence: TGTGCCACCAGCTTGACAGGGGGCGAGTACACTGAAGCTTTCTTT. Translation gives CATSLTGGEYTEAFF.

The CDR3 nucleotides read TGTGCCAGCTCACCCGACACAGTGATGAACACTGAAGCTTTCTTT. It specifies CASSPDTVMNTEAFF. The J gene is TRBJ1-1, the V gene TRBV18; D is unclear. Per germline, CDR1 KGHSH and CDR2 LQKENI. V was pared by 3 bases and J by 0 bases, with 11 bases between. The CDR3 consists of 15 residues.

The chain employs TRBV11-2 and TRBJ1-1, with TRBD1 as a possible D gene (5 bases). The CDR3 loop spans 12 amino acids. CDR1 and CDR2 from the germline V gene are SGHAT and FQNNGV. The V and J ends lost 5 bases and 4 bases respectively, with 8 bases between them. The CDR3 sequence: CASSPRGTEAFF. DNA of the CDR3: TGTGCCAGCAGCCCAAGGGGCACTGAAGCTTTCTTT.

V and J are TRBV4-2 and TRBJ2-7; 14 bases agree with TRBD2. The CDR3 runs 18 residues. The V gene's germline CDR1 is LGHNA and CDR2 YNFKEQ. The J segment lost 3 bases and the V segment lost 0 bases, leaving 7 bases of the junction unmatched. The CDR3 loop reads CASSQDVGTSGSIYEQYF. The CDR3 region has the DNA TGTGCCAGCAGCCAAGATGTAGGGACTAGCGGGAGCATCTACGAGCAGTACTTC.

The genes are TRBV5-1 and TRBJ2-4; 10 nucleotides agree with TRBD1. V lost 4 bases, J lost 6 bases, and 4 bases stayed unmatched. In germline, CDR1 is SGHRS, CDR2 YFSETQ. There are 14 residues in the CDR3. CDR3 loop: CASSPGQGGNIQYF. The CDR3 DNA reads as TGCGCCAGCAGCCCAGGACAGGGGGGAAACATTCAGTACTTC.

The V and J genes are TRBV7-8 and TRBJ2-7, with 7 bases lining up with TRBD2. CDR1 is SGHVS and CDR2 is FQNEAQ in the germline V gene. V was pared by 5 bases and J by 2 bases, with 9 bases of the junction left unmatched. This CDR3 has 15 amino acids. The CDR3 nucleotides are TGTGCCAGCAGCCCAGGGAGGGTACTCCCCTACGAGCAGTACTTC. Translation: CASSPGRVLPYEQYF.

This sequence joins TRBV29-1 and TRBJ1-6; 7 bases agree with TRBD1. This CDR3 comprises 13 residues. Germline CDR1 SQVTM, CDR2 ANQGSEA. Losses at the gene ends were 6 bases for V and 6 bases for J; bases not matched to a gene: 5. The CDR3 spells CSVRDSPNSPLHF. The CDR3 DNA is TGCAGCGTCAGGGACAGCCCTAATTCACCCCTCCACTTT.

This rearrangement joins TRBV7-8 to TRBJ2-6; 8 positions agree with TRBD1. J lost 0 bases, V lost 0 bases, and 7 bases had no gene match. Looked up from germline, CDR1 is SGHVS and CDR2 is FQNEAQ. The CDR3 has 19 residues. CDR3 sequence (DNA): TGTGCCAGCAGCTTAGCGGGGGGACAGGACCTCTCTGGGGCCAACGTCCTGACTTTC. Its translation: CASSLAGGQDLSGANVLTF.

The chain employs TRBV9 and TRBJ2-5; TRBD2 agrees at 8 bases. CDR3 length equals 15 residues. Per germline, CDR1 SGDLS and CDR2 YYNGEE. Trimming at V came to 2 bases and at J to 5 bases, leaving 8 bases not matched to a gene. The CDR3 sequence is CASSVVAGSVETQYF. Written as DNA, the CDR3 is TGTGCCAGCAGCGTGGTAGCGGGATCGGTCGAGACCCAGTACTTC.

In its sample, this clone was seen a few times. Here the CDR3 reads CASRFHRGYTF. The CDR3, as DNA: TGTGCCAGCAGGTTCCACCGGGGCTACACCTTC. The chain joins TRBV27 to TRBJ1-2; D uncertain. The CDR3 extends over 11 amino acids. Germline V gene lookup returns CDR1 MNHEY and CDR2 SMNVEV (reference sequence). V lost 6 bases and J 8 bases, leaving 10 bases between the germline ends.

J is TRBJ2-7 and V is TRBV19; maybe TRBD2 (6 bases). This CDR3 region has 15 residues. Germline V CDR1 and CDR2: LNHDA, SQIVND (reference sequence). The V and J ends lost 3 bases and 2 bases respectively, with 14 bases between them. The CDR3 region is CASSILGEAPYEQYF. The CDR3 nucleotides are TGTGCCAGTAGTATCCTCGGGGAGGCTCCCTACGAGCAGTACTTC.

This chain joins TRBV29-1 and TRBJ2-2; TRBD1 matches at 9 bases. Germline lookup yields CDR1 SQVTM and CDR2 ANQGSEA. The V segment lost 7 bases and the J segment 6 bases; nucleotides outside the gene matches: 9. The CDR3 loop spans 14 amino acids. CDR3 bases: TGCAGCGCCGGGACAGGGCGGGTTGCCGGGGAGCTGTTTTTT. It yields the protein CSAGTGRVAGELFF.

V is TRBV7-9 and J is TRBJ1-3, with unresolved D. V dropped 4 bases and J dropped 2 bases, with 12 bases sitting between them. The CDR3 covers 15 residues. The germline V gene has CDR1 SEHNR and CDR2 FQNEAQ (reference sequence). Here the CDR3 reads CASSSIGRAGNTIYF. The CDR3 nucleotides are TGTGCCAGCAGCTCGATTGGCCGGGCTGGAAACACCATATATTTT.

This rearrangement joins TRBV29-1 to TRBJ2-3; D perhaps matches TRBD1 (5 bases). The V end was cut by 2 bases, the J end by 6 bases, with 9 bases between. The CDR3 runs to 12 residues. Germline V gives CDR1 SQVTM, CDR2 ANQGSEA. CDR3 sequence: CSVERQTDTQYF. The CDR3 DNA follows: TGCAGCGTTGAAAGACAGACTGATACGCAGTATTTT.

The chain is built from TRBV4-1 and TRBJ1-5; 8 nucleotides align to TRBD1. Germline V gives CDR1 MGHRA, CDR2 YSYEKL. Unmatched junction bases numbered 4, after V lost 3 bases and J lost 0 bases. The CDR3 has 16 amino acids. The CDR3 DNA is TGCGCCAGCAGCCATGGACAGGGCTATAGCAATCAGCCCCAGCATTTT. Encoded protein: CASSHGQGYSNQPQHF.

This chain connects TRBV7-9 to TRBJ1-5; possibly TRBD1 for D (6 bases). The CDR3 has 14 residues. Germline CDR1 reads SEHNR; CDR2 reads FQNEAQ (reference sequence). The ends were cut back, 3 bases at V and 3 bases at J, with 9 bases in the middle. The DNA of the CDR3 is TGTGCCAGCAGCTTTGGACAGACCAATCAGCCCCAGCATTTT. It yields the protein CASSFGQTNQPQHF.

This sequence joins TRBV23-1 and TRBJ1-6; unclear D gene. TRBV23-1 is annotated as an ORF whose role is uncertain. Trimming cost V 3 bases and J 11 bases, with 14 bases left between them. The CDR3 is 14 residues long. For the CDR3, the DNA is TGCGCCAGCAGTCACAAAGTGAGTCGCGCACCCCTCCACTTT. Protein sequence: CASSHKVSRAPLHF.

The chain uses TRBV28 and TRBJ2-5; TRBD2 matches 13 bases. Trimming at V came to 6 bases and at J to 5 bases, leaving 6 bases not matched to a gene. Germline V lookup: CDR1 MDHEN, CDR2 SYDVKM. The CDR3 sequence is 15 residues long. The CDR3 nucleotides are TGTGCCAGCAGCATACTAGCGGGGGGGCGTGAGACCCAGTACTTC. Its translation is CASSILAGGRETQYF. Variable domain in full (rest from reference TRBV28 and TRBJ2-5): DVKVTQSSRYLVKRTGEKVFLECVQDMDHENMFWYRQDPGLGLRLIYFSYDVKMKEKGDIPEGYSVSREKKERFSLILESASTNQTSMYLCASSILAGGRETQYFGPGTRLLVL.

V gene TRBV7-2 combines with J gene TRBJ2-1; 7 nucleotides match TRBD2. The CDR3 has 15 amino acids. In germline, CDR1 is SGHTA, CDR2 FQGNSA. Trimming at V came to 1 base and at J to 10 bases, leaving 10 bases not matched to a gene. The DNA of the CDR3 is TGTGCCAGCAGCTTAGAATCTCGGGAGGTGCGGGAGCAGTTCTTC. Protein: CASSLESREVREQFF.

J is TRBJ1-5 and V is TRBV5-5, with a tentative D call TRBD1 (6 bases). Germline V gene lookup returns CDR1 SGHKS and CDR2 YYEKEE (reference sequence). This CDR3 contains 15 residues. V was cut by 4 bases and J by 3 bases, with 14 bases left in between. The CDR3 nucleotides read TGTGCCAGCAGCACCCAGGCAGGGGCCAATCAGCCCCAGCATTTT. Its translation: CASSTQAGANQPQHF. The full variable domain, completed using reference TRBV5-5 and TRBJ1-5, is DAGVTQSPTHLIKTRGQQVTLRCSPISGHKSVSWYQQVLGQGPQFIFQYYEKEERGRGNFPDRFSARQFPNYSSELNVNALLLGDSALYLCASSTQAGANQPQHFGDGTRLSIL.

V gene TRBV28 combines with J gene TRBJ2-2; weak D call: TRBD2 (5 bases). The CDR3 contains 13 residues. The V gene's germline CDR1 is MDHEN and CDR2 SYDVKM. The V end was cut by 10 bases, the J end by 2 bases, with 11 bases between. CDR3: CATEEGNTGELFF. CDR3 sequence (DNA): TGTGCCACCGAAGAGGGTAACACCGGGGAGCTGTTTTTT.

The chain couples TRBV10-1 to TRBJ2-5; D gene uncertain. Germline assignment: CDR1 WNHNN and CDR2 SYGVQD (reference sequence). The V end lost 2 bases, the J end lost 1 base, and 8 bases lay between the germline ends. The CDR3 runs to 14 residues. CDR3 DNA sequence: TGCGCCAGCAGTGAGAGCACAGCCCAAGAGACCCAGTACTTC. It translates to CASSESTAQETQYF.

The table lists this clone with a few counts. CDR3 residues: CASSGRLAGGPTDTQYF. CDR3 nucleotide sequence: TGTGCCAGCAGTGGCAGACTAGCGGGAGGGCCCACAGATACGCAGTATTTT. J is TRBJ2-3 and V is TRBV28; TRBD2 agrees at 14 bases. Germline V CDR1 and CDR2: MDHEN, SYDVKM. This CDR3 is 17 amino acids long. J lost 2 bases, V lost 5 bases, and 6 bases had no gene match.